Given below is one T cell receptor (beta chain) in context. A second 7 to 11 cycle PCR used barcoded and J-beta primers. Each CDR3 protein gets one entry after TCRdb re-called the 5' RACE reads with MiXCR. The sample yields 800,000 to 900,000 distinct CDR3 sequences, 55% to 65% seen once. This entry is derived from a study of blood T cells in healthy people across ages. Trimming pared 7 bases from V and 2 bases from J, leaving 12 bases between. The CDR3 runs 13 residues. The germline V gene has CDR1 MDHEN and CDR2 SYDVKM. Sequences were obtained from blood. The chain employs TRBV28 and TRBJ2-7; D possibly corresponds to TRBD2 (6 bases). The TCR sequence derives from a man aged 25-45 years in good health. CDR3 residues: CASTRGGTYEQYF. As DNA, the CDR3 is TGTGCCAGCACCCGTGGGGGGACCTACGAGCAGTACTTC.